The clone carrying this T cell receptor beta chain was detected once. After removal of 0 bases from V and 6 bases from J, the junction contained 4 bases not matched to a gene. The CDR3 is made up of 15 amino acids. Germline V gene lookup returns CDR1 SGDLS and CDR2 YYNGEE. The sample belongs to a study of blood T cell repertoires in COVID-19. About the research overall: The study drew acute and convalescent COVID-19 samples from the United States, Italy and Spain.

Per the study methods: Amplification of reference gene primers provided the estimated nucleated cell counts. Sequencing was performed with immunoSEQ multiplex PCR; in TCRdb, only in-frame clones are kept and a portion is missing. V and J calls plus clone size are reproduced from that table; the DNA served to infer D and trimming. The sample records about 350,000 clones, roughly nine tenths being singletons. Source material: PBMCs or T cells enriched from blood (not recorded which). This chain uses TRBV9 with TRBJ2-1, with 9 bases aligning to TRBD1. The receptor's source is a woman aged 25-40 years who had recovered from COVID-19. The CDR3, as DNA: TGTGCCAGCAGCGTAGTCGGACAGGGGAGCAATGAGCAGTTCTTC. It translates to CASSVVGQGSNEQFF.